This T cell receptor beta chain was sequenced in a study of CD8+ T cells in alopecia areata. Described treatment: oral pan-JAK inhibitor, 5-10 mg twice daily. Extraction of RNA preceded its reverse transcription into cDNA, which served as the sequencing template. Sequenced by immunoSEQ multiplex PCR; TCRdb stores in-frame clones only, minus some. The sample consists of approximately 150,000 clones, around three fifths of them appearing once. As to this clone: Its antigen is unknown.

Trimming removed 6 bases at V and 2 bases at J, with 17 bases between. This CDR3 spans 15 amino acids. Germline V gene data show CDR1 as SNHLY and CDR2 as FYNNEI. Study-wide findings and caveats: Sequencing of scalp samples also captures resident alphabeta T cells of normal skin. With tofacitinib ongoing, many expanded lesional clones persisted in both scalp and blood. Sharing of TCRs across patients appeared less clear than in mice, possibly for HLA-related reasons.

The chain is built from TRBV2 and TRBJ2-7; perhaps TRBD2 as D (6 bases). The clonotype comes from a human donor with alopecia areata. This material consisted of CD4+ T cells sorted from blood, taken at week 24, from a patient treated with tofacitinib. The CDR3 DNA follows: TGTGCCAGCAGAGCCAGCGGGTTCATGACCTACGAGCAGTACTTC. Translated: CASRASGFMTYEQYF.